The T cell receptor beta chain described here comes from a study of read filtering for tumor transcriptome and immune sequencing. About the research overall: Mean patient age was 65.9 years, range about 45 to 85; approximately 18 male, 11 to 15 female.

Judged by abundance, this clonotype is medium-sized. No antigen is known for it. V dropped 2 bases and J dropped 2 bases, with 15 bases sitting between them. CDR1 and CDR2 (germline): SGHRS, YFSETQ. This CDR3 comprises 16 residues. General study findings and limits: IR-seq and RNA-seq agreed better without single-read clonotypes. The sorted CD138-negative fraction was a mixed bone marrow immune population, not purified T cells.

Sampling of bone marrow took place during active disease in every patient. From roughly 0.4 ug of RNA, a library with molecular barcoded alpha/delta and beta/gamma adaptors was made. TCRdb re-called the reads with MiXCR, one entry per CDR3 protein. The sample yields 20,000 or so distinct CDR3 sequences, more than 20% seen once. The receptor was isolated from a donor aged 40 or older with multiple myeloma. Sequencing was carried out using a population of CD138-negative cells sorted from bone marrow. The chain couples TRBV5-1 to TRBJ2-3; D might be TRBD1 (6 bases). CDR3: CASSLPRDTNTDTQYF. The CDR3 region has the DNA TGCGCCAGCAGCTTACCCCGGGACACCAACACAGATACGCAGTATTTT.